Following are 3 T cell receptor beta chains from one sample sequenced in a study of Ad26.COV2.S vaccination and SARS-CoV-2 variants. The treatment: about 20 received Ad26.COV2.S at low or high dose, single or two shots; about 5 received placebo; per-sample allocation not given. After the first vaccine or placebo injection, samples were drawn on day 63. TCRdb's copy holds only in-frame clones and misses some; the assay was immunoSEQ multiplex PCR. Among about 350,000 clones, approximately 86% were seen once, and the ten largest hold 9.5% to 12%. The sequencing here drew on peripheral blood, taken in a trial of Ad26.COV2.S vaccine versus placebo. Receptors originate from a person between 18 and 59 years old who received the Ad26.COV2.S COVID-19 vaccine or a placebo.

The genes are TRBV11-2 and TRBJ1-1; D is ambiguous. Looked up from germline, CDR1 is SGHAT and CDR2 is FQNNGV. The CDR3 contains 15 residues. The V gene lost 2 bases and the J gene lost 1 base, with 11 bases spanning the gap. CDR3 sequence reads: CASSLFGLANTEAFF. Written as DNA, the CDR3 is TGTGCCAGCAGCTTATTCGGGTTAGCGAACACTGAAGCTTTCTTT.

This rearrangement joins TRBV7-2 to TRBJ2-2; 8 bases agree with TRBD2. The J segment lost 7 bases and the V segment lost 1 base, leaving 5 bases of the junction unmatched. This CDR3 region has 15 residues. Germline V CDR1 and CDR2: SGHTA, FQGNSA. The chain's CDR3 is CASSLGLAKSGELFF. Here the CDR3 DNA reads TGTGCCAGCAGCTTAGGACTAGCGAAGAGCGGGGAGCTGTTTTTT. Using reference TRBV7-2 and TRBJ2-2 for the parts outside the CDR3, the full variable domain is GAGVSQSPSNKVTEKGKDVELRCDPISGHTALYWYRQSLGQGLEFLIYFQGNSAPDKSGLPSDRFSAERTGGSVSTLTIQRTQQEDSAVYLCASSLGLAKSGELFFGEGSRLTVL.

This chain connects TRBV30 to TRBJ2-3; no firm D call. Germline V gene lookup returns CDR1 GTSNPN and CDR2 SVGIG (reference sequence). The V end was cut by 4 bases, the J end by 1 base, with 6 bases between. The CDR3 loop spans 12 amino acids. Written as DNA, the CDR3 is TGTGCCTGGACCCCCGGCACAGATACGCAGTATTTT. Amino acids: CAWTPGTDTQYF.